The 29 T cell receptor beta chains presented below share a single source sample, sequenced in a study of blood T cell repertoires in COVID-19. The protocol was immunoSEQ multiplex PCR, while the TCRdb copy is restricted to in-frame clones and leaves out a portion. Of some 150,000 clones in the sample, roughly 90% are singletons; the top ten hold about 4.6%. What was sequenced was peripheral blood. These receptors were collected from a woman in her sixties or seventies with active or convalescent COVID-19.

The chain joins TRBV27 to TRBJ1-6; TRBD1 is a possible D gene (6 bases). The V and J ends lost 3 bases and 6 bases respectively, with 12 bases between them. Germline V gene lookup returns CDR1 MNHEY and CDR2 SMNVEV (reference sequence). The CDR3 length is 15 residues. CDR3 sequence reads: CASSFGLGANSPLHF. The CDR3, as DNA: TGTGCCAGCAGTTTCGGGTTGGGGGCTAATTCACCCCTCCACTTT.

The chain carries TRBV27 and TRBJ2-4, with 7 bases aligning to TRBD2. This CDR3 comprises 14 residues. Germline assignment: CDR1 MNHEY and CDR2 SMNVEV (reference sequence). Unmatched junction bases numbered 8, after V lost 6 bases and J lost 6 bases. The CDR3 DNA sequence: TGTGCCAGCAGCTCCCTAGCGGCCGGAAACATTCAGTACTTC. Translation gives CASSSLAAGNIQYF.

The CDR3 spells CASSVSGDSNQPQHF. CDR3 DNA sequence: TGTGCCAGCAGCGTCTCGGGAGATAGCAATCAGCCCCAGCATTTT. V gene TRBV9 combines with J gene TRBJ1-5; D unclear. V was clipped by 2 bases and J by 0 bases, with 9 bases between them. Germline lookup yields CDR1 SGDLS and CDR2 YYNGEE. This CDR3 is 15 amino acids long.

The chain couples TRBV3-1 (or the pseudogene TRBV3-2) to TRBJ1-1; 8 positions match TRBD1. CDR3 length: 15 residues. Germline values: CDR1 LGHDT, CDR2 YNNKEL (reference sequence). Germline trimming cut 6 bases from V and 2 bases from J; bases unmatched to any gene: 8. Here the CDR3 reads CASSLGQGINTEAFF. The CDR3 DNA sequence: TGTGCCAGCAGTCTAGGACAGGGAATAAACACTGAAGCTTTCTTT.

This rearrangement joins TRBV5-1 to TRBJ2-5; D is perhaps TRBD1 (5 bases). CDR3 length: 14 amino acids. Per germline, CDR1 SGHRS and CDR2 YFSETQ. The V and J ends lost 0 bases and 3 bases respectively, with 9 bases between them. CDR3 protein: CASSLEGQKETQYF. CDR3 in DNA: TGCGCCAGCAGCTTGGAAGGACAAAAAGAGACCCAGTACTTC.

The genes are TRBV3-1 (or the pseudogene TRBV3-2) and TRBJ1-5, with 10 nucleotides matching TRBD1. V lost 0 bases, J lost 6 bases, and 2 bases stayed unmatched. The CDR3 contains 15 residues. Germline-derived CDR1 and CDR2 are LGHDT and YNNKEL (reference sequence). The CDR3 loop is CASSQEGQGVQPQHF. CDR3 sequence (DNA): TGTGCCAGCAGCCAAGAAGGACAGGGGGTTCAGCCCCAGCATTTT.

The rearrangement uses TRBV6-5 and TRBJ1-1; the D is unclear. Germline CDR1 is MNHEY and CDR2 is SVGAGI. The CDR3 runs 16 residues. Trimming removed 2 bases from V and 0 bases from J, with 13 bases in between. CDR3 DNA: TGTGCCAGCAGTTACGAAGCAAGTCCTGTGAACACTGAAGCTTTCTTT. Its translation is CASSYEASPVNTEAFF.

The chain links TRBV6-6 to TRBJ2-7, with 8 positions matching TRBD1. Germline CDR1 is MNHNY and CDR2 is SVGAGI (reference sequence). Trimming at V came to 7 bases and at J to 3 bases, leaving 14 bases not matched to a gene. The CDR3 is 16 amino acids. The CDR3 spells CASTTTEDRVLYEQYF. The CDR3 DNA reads TGTGCCAGCACCACTACAGAGGACAGGGTCCTCTACGAGCAGTACTTC.

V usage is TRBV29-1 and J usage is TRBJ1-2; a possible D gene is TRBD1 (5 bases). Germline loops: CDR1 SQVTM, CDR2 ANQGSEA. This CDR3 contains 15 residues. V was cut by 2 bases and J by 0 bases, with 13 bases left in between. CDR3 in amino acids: CSVESGGAPNYGYTF. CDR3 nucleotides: TGCAGCGTTGAATCGGGAGGGGCGCCTAACTATGGCTACACCTTC.

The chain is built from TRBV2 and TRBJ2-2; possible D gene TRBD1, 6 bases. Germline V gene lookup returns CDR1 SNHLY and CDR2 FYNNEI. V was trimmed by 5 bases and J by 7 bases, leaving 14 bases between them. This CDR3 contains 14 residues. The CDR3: CASSRTDWGGELFF. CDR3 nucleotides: TGTGCCAGCAGTCGGACAGATTGGGGCGGGGAGCTGTTTTTT. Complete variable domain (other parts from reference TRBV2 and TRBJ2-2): EPEVTQTPSHQVTQMGQEVILRCVPISNHLYFYWYRQILGQKVEFLVSFYNNEISEKSEIFDDQFSVERPDGSNFTLKIRSTKLEDSAMYFCASSRTDWGGELFFGEGSRLTVL.

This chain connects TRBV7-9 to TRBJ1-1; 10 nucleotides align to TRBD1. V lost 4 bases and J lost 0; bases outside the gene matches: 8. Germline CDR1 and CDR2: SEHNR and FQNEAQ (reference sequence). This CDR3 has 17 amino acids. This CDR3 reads CASSSRGGQGLNTEAFF. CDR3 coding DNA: TGTGCCAGCAGCTCCAGGGGGGGACAGGGGCTGAACACTGAAGCTTTCTTT.

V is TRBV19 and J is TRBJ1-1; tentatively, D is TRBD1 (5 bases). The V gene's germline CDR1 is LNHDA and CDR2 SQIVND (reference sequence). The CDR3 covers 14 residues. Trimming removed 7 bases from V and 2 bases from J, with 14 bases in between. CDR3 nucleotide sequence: TGTGCCAGTAACGGGGGACGGACAAACACTGAAGCTTTCTTT. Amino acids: CASNGGRTNTEAFF.

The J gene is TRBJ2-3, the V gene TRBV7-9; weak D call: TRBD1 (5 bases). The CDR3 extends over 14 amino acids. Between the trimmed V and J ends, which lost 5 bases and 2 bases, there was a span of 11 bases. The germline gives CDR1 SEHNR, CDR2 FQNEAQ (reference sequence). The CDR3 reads CASSTSRATDTQYF. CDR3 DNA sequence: TGTGCCAGCAGCACGAGCAGGGCCACAGATACGCAGTATTTT.

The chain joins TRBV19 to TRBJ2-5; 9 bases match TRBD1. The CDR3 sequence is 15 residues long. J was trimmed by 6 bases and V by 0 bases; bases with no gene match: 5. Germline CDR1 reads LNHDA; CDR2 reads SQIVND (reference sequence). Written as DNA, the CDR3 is TGTGCCAGTAGTATAGAAGGGACAGGGCGCAAGACCCAGTACTTC. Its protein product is CASSIEGTGRKTQYF.

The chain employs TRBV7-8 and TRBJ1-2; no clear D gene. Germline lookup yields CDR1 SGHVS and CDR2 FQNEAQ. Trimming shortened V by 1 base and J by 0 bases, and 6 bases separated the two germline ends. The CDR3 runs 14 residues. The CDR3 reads CASSLGPSNYGYTF. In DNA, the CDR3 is TGTGCCAGCAGCTTAGGTCCTTCTAACTATGGCTACACCTTC.

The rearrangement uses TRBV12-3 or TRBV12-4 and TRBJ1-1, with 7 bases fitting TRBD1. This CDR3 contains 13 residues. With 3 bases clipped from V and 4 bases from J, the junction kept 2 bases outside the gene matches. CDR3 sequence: CASSFTGVTEAFF. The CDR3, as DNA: TGTGCCAGCAGTTTTACAGGGGTCACTGAAGCTTTCTTT.

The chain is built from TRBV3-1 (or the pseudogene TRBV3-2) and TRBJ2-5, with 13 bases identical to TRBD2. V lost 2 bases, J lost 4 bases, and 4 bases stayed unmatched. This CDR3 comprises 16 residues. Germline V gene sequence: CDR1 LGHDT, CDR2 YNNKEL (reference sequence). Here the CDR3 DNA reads TGTGCCAGCAGCCAAACTAGCGGGGGGGCGGGAGAGACCCAGTACTTC. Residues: CASSQTSGGAGETQYF.

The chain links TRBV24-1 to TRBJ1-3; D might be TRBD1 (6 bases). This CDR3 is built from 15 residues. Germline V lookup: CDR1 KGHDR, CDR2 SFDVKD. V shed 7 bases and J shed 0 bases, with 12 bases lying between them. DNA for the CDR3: TGTGCCACCAGAGTACAGGGAAGCTCTGGAAACACCATATATTTT. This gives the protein CATRVQGSSGNTIYF.

In DNA, the CDR3 is TGTGCCAGCAGCCGGACTAGCGGGGGCAATGAGCAGTTCTTC. Protein product: CASSRTSGGNEQFF. The chain recombines TRBV5-5 with TRBJ2-1; 13 bases map to TRBD2. There are 14 residues in the CDR3. Losses at the gene ends were 4 bases for V and 6 bases for J; bases not matched to a gene: 1. CDR1 and CDR2 (germline): SGHKS, YYEKEE (reference sequence).

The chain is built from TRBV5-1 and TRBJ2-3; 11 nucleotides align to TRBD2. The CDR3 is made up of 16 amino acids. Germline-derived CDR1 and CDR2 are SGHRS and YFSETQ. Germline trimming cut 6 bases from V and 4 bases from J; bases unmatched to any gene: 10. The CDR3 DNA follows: TGCGCCAGCACCCTTTACGGTAGCGGGGGGGCAGATACGCAGTATTTT. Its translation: CASTLYGSGGADTQYF.

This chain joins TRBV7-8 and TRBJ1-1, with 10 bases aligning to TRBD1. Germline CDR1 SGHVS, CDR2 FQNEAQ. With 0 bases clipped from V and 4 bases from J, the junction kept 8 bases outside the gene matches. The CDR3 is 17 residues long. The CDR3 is CASSLAGTGDGFTEAFF. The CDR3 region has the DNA TGTGCCAGCAGCTTAGCGGGGACAGGGGACGGGTTCACTGAAGCTTTCTTT.

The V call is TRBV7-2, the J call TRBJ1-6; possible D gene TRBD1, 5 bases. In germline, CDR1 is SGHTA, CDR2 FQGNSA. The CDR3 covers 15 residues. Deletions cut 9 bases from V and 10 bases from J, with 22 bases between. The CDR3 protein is CASQLRIGGDSPLHF. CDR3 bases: TGTGCCAGTCAGCTTAGAATTGGGGGGGACTCACCCCTCCACTTT.

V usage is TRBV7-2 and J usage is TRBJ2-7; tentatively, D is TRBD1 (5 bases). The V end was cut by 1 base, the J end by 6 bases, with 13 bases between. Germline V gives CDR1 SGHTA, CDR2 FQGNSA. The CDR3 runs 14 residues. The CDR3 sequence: CASSLGGAYFEQYF. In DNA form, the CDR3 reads TGTGCCAGCAGCTTAGGTGGGGCCTACTTCGAGCAGTACTTC.

CDR3 amino acids: CASSVLGQGVETQYF. The DNA of the CDR3 is TGTGCCAGCAGCGTTTTGGGACAGGGTGTGGAGACCCAGTACTTC. The genes are TRBV3-1 (or the pseudogene TRBV3-2) and TRBJ2-5, with 9 bases identical to TRBD1. Germline trimming cut 5 bases from V and 5 bases from J; bases unmatched to any gene: 9. This CDR3 has 15 amino acids. Germline-derived CDR1 and CDR2 are LGHDT and YNNKEL (reference sequence).

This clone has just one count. CDR3 in amino acids: CASSQDLGGSGYTF. DNA for the CDR3: TGTGCCAGCAGCCAAGACTTGGGAGGCTCTGGCTACACCTTC. The V call is TRBV14, the J call TRBJ1-2; no firm D call. The CDR3 runs to 14 residues. V lost 0 bases to trimming and J lost 7 bases, with 12 bases between them. Germline CDR1 is SGHDN and CDR2 is FVKESK.

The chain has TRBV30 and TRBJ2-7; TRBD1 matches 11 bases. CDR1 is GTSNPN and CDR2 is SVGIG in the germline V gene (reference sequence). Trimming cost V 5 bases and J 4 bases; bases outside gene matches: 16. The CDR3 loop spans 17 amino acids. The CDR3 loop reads CAWRPGQGGTIPYEQYF. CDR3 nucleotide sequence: TGTGCCTGGCGTCCGGGACAGGGGGGTACAATACCTTACGAGCAGTACTTC.

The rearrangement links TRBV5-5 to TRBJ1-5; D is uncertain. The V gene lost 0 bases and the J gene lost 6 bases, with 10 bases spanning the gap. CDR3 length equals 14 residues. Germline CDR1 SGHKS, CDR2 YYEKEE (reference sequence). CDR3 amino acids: CASSLAGTGQPQHF. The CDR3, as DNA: TGTGCCAGCAGCTTGGCAGGAACCGGTCAGCCCCAGCATTTT.

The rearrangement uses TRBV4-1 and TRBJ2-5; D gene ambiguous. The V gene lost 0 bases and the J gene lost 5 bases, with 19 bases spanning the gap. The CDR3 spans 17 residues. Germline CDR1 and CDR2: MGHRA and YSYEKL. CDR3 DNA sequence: TGCGCCAGCAGCCAAGACTCCGCCGCCGGCAGGTCGGAGACCCAGTACTTC. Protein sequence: CASSQDSAAGRSETQYF.

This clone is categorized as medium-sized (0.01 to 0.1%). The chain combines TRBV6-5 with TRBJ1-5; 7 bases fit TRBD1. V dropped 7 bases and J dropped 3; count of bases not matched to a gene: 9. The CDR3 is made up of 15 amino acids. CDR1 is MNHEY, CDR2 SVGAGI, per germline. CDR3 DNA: TGTGCCAGCATCCAACAGGGGTTGAACAATCAGCCCCAGCATTTT. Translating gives CASIQQGLNNQPQHF.